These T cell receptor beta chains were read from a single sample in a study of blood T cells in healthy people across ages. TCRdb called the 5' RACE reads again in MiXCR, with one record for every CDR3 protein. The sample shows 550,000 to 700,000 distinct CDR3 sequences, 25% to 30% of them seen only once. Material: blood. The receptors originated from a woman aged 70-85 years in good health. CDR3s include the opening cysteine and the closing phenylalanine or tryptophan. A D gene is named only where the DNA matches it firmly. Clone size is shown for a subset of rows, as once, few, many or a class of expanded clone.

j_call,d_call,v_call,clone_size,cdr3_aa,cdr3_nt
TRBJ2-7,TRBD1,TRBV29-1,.,CSATGGLDEQYF,TGCAGCGCCACAGGGGGACTTGACGAGCAGTACTTC
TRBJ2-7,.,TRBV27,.,CASSLVPGLMGHEQYF,TGTGCCAGCAGTCTGGTCCCGGGACTCATGGGCCACGAGCAGTACTTC
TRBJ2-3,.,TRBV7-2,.,CASSPQAGISTDTQYF,TGTGCCAGCAGCCCCCAGGCGGGGATTAGCACAGATACGCAGTATTTT
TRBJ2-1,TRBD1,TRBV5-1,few,CASTGTGNNEQFF,TGCGCCAGCACCGGGACAGGAAACAATGAGCAGTTCTTC
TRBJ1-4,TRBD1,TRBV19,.,CASQGQGPEKLFF,TGTGCCAGCCAGGGACAGGGGCCTGAAAAACTGTTTTTT
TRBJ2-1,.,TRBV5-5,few,CASSLAPLTYNEQFF,TGTGCCAGCAGCTTGGCCCCATTAACATACAATGAGCAGTTCTTC
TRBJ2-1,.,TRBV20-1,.,CSAQSRDQANEQFF,TGCAGTGCCCAGAGCCGGGACCAAGCTAATGAGCAGTTCTTC
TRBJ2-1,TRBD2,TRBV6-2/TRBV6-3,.,CASSLSGGAGEQFF,TGTGCCAGCAGCCTCAGCGGGGGGGCAGGTGAGCAGTTCTTC
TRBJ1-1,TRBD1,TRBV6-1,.,CASSARPGTGSVTEAFF,TGTGCCAGCAGTGCCCGTCCCGGGACAGGGTCGGTCACTGAAGCTTTCTTT
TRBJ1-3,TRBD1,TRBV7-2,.,CASSRQGADTIYF,TGTGCCAGCAGCCGACAGGGGGCAGACACCATATATTTT
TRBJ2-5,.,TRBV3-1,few,CASSRLSGEVTQYF,TGTGCCAGCAGTCGCCTTTCCGGGGAAGTGACCCAGTACTTC
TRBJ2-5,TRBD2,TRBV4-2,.,CASSQDSGTTRGETQYF,TGTGCCAGCAGCCAAGATTCGGGGACTACCCGGGGAGAGACCCAGTACTTC
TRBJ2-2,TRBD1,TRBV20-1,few,CSARDRRQGITGELFF,TGCAGTGCTAGAGACCGGAGACAGGGGATTACCGGGGAGCTGTTTTTT
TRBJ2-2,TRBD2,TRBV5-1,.,CASSLVLLAGGRLPGELFF,TGCGCCAGCAGCCTTGTCCTCCTAGCGGGGGGGCGATTACCCGGGGAGCTGTTTTTT
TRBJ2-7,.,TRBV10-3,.,CAISAGDGSSYEQYF,TGTGCCATCAGTGCGGGGGATGGGAGCTCCTACGAGCAGTACTTC
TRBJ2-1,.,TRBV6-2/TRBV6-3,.,CASSFLTGHEQFF,TGTGCCAGCAGTTTTCTGACCGGCCATGAGCAGTTCTTC
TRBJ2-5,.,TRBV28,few,CASSSPGLQETQYF,TGTGCCAGCAGTTCCCCGGGGCTACAAGAGACCCAGTACTTC
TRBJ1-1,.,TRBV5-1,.,CASSLDVRLPNTEAFF,TGCGCCAGCAGCTTGGATGTTAGGCTGCCAAACACTGAAGCTTTCTTT